This T cell receptor (beta chain) emerged from a study of blood T cell repertoires in COVID-19. The participants were between 18 and 89 years old and came from some 23 US areas. Grouping used clinical history reported by participants in a survey and questionnaire. Up to 2 weeks before entering the study, exposed participants had met a COVID-19 case. This clone was found many times. Assay used: immunoSEQ multiplex PCR; TCRdb lists only in-frame clones, some missing. The profile shows some 200,000 clones, about four fifths of them singletons. V lost 5 bases to trimming and J lost 6 bases; unmatched junction nucleotides: 7. CDR3 length equals 13 residues.

Sequencing was performed on PBMCs or T cells enriched from blood (not recorded which). The chain links TRBV12-3 or TRBV12-4 to TRBJ2-7; 7 bases line up with TRBD2. This sequence originates from a woman aged 50 to 65 who had been exposed to COVID-19. For the CDR3, the DNA is TGTGCCAGCAGTCGCCGGGGGGAGGGCGAGCAGTACTTC. Translating gives CASSRRGEGEQYF.